One and the same sample provided the 15 T cell receptor beta chains below, sequenced in a study of patients and donors after allogeneic stem cell transplantation. From the RT-PCR reads, TCRdb called clonotypes with MiXCR, one entry per CDR3 protein. The table has roughly 960,000 distinct CDR3 sequences, 15% to 20% seen once; the top ten hold 6%. What was sequenced was blood, either unsorted or a sorted T cell fraction (not recorded which). Every receptor here comes from a human donor who was either an allogeneic HSCT recipient or a stem cell or donor lymphocyte infusion donor (not recorded which). It is not recorded whose cells these are; they may come from a transplant donor.

The chain uses TRBV18 and TRBJ1-5; 11 nucleotides match TRBD1. CDR1 KGHSH and CDR2 LQKENI come from the germline V gene. CDR3 size: 15 residues. The J segment lost 6 bases and the V segment lost 4 bases, leaving 5 bases of the junction unmatched. CDR3 amino acids: CASSRGQGGGQPQHF. The CDR3 DNA sequence: TGTGCCAGCTCACGGGGACAGGGGGGAGGTCAGCCCCAGCATTTT.

This chain uses TRBV20-1 with TRBJ2-2; TRBD1 agrees at 8 bases. J was trimmed by 6 bases and V by 6 bases; bases with no gene match: 6. Germline CDR1 reads DFQATT; CDR2 reads SNEGSKA (reference sequence). CDR3 length equals 13 residues. The CDR3 loop is CSARMTGAGELFF. The DNA of the CDR3 is TGCAGTGCCCGAATGACAGGGGCCGGGGAGCTGTTTTTT.

The genes are TRBV10-3 and TRBJ2-7, with TRBD1 identical over 7 bases. V trimming: 2 bases; J trimming: 7 bases; junction bases outside the gene matches: 2. This CDR3 is 12 amino acids long. Germline loops: CDR1 ENHRY, CDR2 SYGVKD. CDR3 in DNA: TGTGCCATCAGTGAGGGCAGGGGGGAGCAGTACTTC. This gives the protein CAISEGRGEQYF.

The chain links TRBV20-1 to TRBJ2-1; 8 bases fit TRBD2. Germline V gene data show CDR1 as DFQATT and CDR2 as SNEGSKA (reference sequence). This CDR3 contains 12 residues. CDR3 sequence: CRVPWGGGTQFF. The CDR3 DNA reads TGCAGGGTACCTTGGGGCGGGGGGACGCAGTTCTTC.

This clonotype occurred a few times. The chain uses TRBV4-3 and TRBJ1-2; D is ambiguous. The CDR3 consists of 15 residues. Germline V CDR1 and CDR2: LGHNA, YSLEER. Trimming removed 2 bases from V and 0 bases from J, with 10 bases in between. CDR3: CASSQSWNTNYGYTF. The CDR3 nucleotides are TGCGCCAGCAGCCAAAGCTGGAATACTAACTATGGCTACACCTTC.

Ten or more counts support this clonotype. The V gene is TRBV11-1, the J gene TRBJ1-2; D unclear. This CDR3 is built from 13 residues. V lost 1 base to trimming and J lost 6 bases, with 9 bases between them. CDR1 is SGHAT, CDR2 FQDESV, per germline (reference sequence). CDR3 nucleotides: TGTGCCAGCAGCTTAGGGCGGCTCGATGGCTACACCTTC. This translates into CASSLGRLDGYTF.

This chain links TRBV7-9 with TRBJ1-1; tentative D call: TRBD1 (6 bases). This CDR3 is 16 amino acids long. The germline V gene encodes CDR1 SEHNR and CDR2 FQNEAQ (reference sequence). V was pared by 1 base and J by 2 bases, with 14 bases between. The CDR3: CASSLGRGRGNTEAFF. The CDR3 DNA follows: TGTGCCAGCAGCTTAGGCAGGGGACGGGGCAACACTGAAGCTTTCTTT.

This chain uses TRBV4-3 with TRBJ2-7; D unresolved. Trimming took 0 bases from V and 0 from J, leaving 9 bases between them. Germline CDR1 LGHNA, CDR2 YSLEER. This CDR3 has 15 amino acids. This chain's CDR3 is CASSQDRSSSYEQYF. In nucleotides, the CDR3 is TGCGCCAGCAGCCAAGATAGATCCAGCTCCTACGAGCAGTACTTC.

This clonotype was seen only a few times. V is TRBV4-3 and J is TRBJ2-4; D gene ambiguous. Trimming shortened V by 0 bases and J by 8 bases, and 14 bases separated the two germline ends. CDR3 length equals 15 residues. Germline CDR1 and CDR2: LGHNA and YSLEER. The CDR3, as DNA: TGCGCCAGCAGCCAAGATGTTGGTGGTGGGGACATTCAGTACTTC. Its translation is CASSQDVGGGDIQYF.

This clonotype was recorded a few times. The rearrangement uses TRBV20-1 and TRBJ2-1; TRBD2 agrees at 11 bases. CDR1 is DFQATT and CDR2 is SNEGSKA in the germline V gene (reference sequence). Trimming cost V 3 bases and J 8 bases; bases outside gene matches: 3. The length of the CDR3 is 13 residues. For the CDR3, the DNA is TGCAGTGCTAGGGTAGCGGGAGGGCATGAGCAGTTCTTC. It translates to CSARVAGGHEQFF.

The table lists this clonotype with a few counts. The chain joins TRBV4-3 to TRBJ2-3; no reliable D call. The V end was cut by 3 bases, the J end by 0 bases, with 19 bases between. This CDR3 is built from 18 residues. Per germline, CDR1 LGHNA and CDR2 YSLEER. Here the CDR3 DNA reads TGCGCCAGCAGCCAGACAAGGGCTGGACGGATTAGCACAGATACGCAGTATTTT. Its protein product is CASSQTRAGRISTDTQYF.

V usage is TRBV12-3 or TRBV12-4 and J usage is TRBJ2-3; a weak D match, TRBD1 (7 bases). V lost 7 bases and J lost 3, with 17 bases in between. The CDR3 contains 15 residues. CDR3 loop: CASIDRQGGTDTQYF. The CDR3 DNA reads as TGTGCCAGCATCGACCGACAGGGAGGAACAGATACGCAGTATTTT.

The chain couples TRBV10-2 to TRBJ2-3; no clear D gene. CDR3 length: 14 residues. From germline, CDR1 is WSHSY and CDR2 SAAADI. The germline V and J ends were trimmed by 8 bases and 0 bases, with 12 bases remaining between them. The CDR3 loop reads CASWGLASTDTQYF. The CDR3 coding sequence is TGCGCCAGCTGGGGTCTCGCCAGCACAGATACGCAGTATTTT.

The gene calls are TRBV12-3 or TRBV12-4 and TRBJ1-1, with a tentative D call TRBD1 (6 bases). CDR3 length: 15 residues. V was clipped by 6 bases and J by 4 bases, with 18 bases between them. CDR3 sequence (DNA): TGTGCCAGCAGAGAAGGGGGAGTTGGGGGCACTGAAGCTTTCTTT. Amino acid sequence: CASREGGVGGTEAFF.

The chain couples TRBV25-1 to TRBJ2-7; the match to TRBD2 covers 11 bases. The CDR3 loop spans 16 amino acids. The germline gives CDR1 MGHDK, CDR2 SYGVNS. With V trimmed by 4 bases and J by 3 bases, 8 bases remained unmatched. CDR3 loop: CASSASGRNPFYEQYF. The CDR3, as DNA: TGTGCCAGCAGTGCTAGCGGGAGGAACCCGTTCTACGAGCAGTACTTC.